This T cell receptor beta chain was sequenced during a study of cytomegalovirus exposure and HLA in healthy donors. Study-wide results and caveats: According to a later analysis, donors in an Asian-associated ancestry cluster reportedly had fewer N-insertions than the approximately 670-donor mean.

On this clone itself: The target antigen is unknown.

The PCR used 60 Vbeta and 13 Jbeta primers. In the authors' methods: An analysis that came later counted roughly 87 million unique TCR beta chains, 10 million to 12 million shared. TCRdb keeps only in-frame clones here, not all; method: immunoSEQ multiplex PCR. Clonal size and the V and J genes are those of that table, whereas D and trimming came from the DNA. The sample contains approximately 130,000 clones, around 75% of which appear only once. This CDR3 has 13 residues. Trimming took 5 bases from V and 7 from J; bases not matched to a gene: 2. The TCR was taken from a young man in good health and CMV-seronegative. J is TRBJ1-6 and V is TRBV6-7; TRBD1 aligns across 7 bases. TRBV6-7 is assigned to the ORF class and has an uncertain function. Sample: PBMCs. The CDR3 loop is CASSTGANSPLHF. The CDR3 coding sequence is TGTGCCAGCAGTACAGGGGCGAATTCACCCCTCCACTTT.